The T cell receptor (beta chain) described here comes from a study of brain T cells in children with intractable seizures (dated by TCRdb to the early 2020s). Context from the whole study: Resected brain tissue from some 53 pediatric epilepsy surgery cases was initially screened for immune gene transcripts with a NanoString immunology panel. Of the 12 selected surgery cases, pre-surgery blood was also sequenced for eight, so four had brain tissue only.

The V and J ends are trimmed by 4 bases and 3 bases, leaving 7 bases between them. CDR1 and CDR2 (SGHRS, YFSETQ) derive from the germline V gene. Including the terminal cysteine and phenylalanine, the CDR3 comprises 12 residues. Just CDR3 DNA is preserved here, 36 bases in frame from base 1. The label giving this sample's time point can be read as: blood from clinic visit 5 months post-surgery; TSC patient then seizure free. Surgery cases with the highest brain T cell transcript signatures were selected for TCR beta chain sequencing of brain tissue and, where available, blood. Before surgery, the patients had been given at least one anti-epileptic drug. TCR-sequenced patients were children with drug-resistant epilepsy due to tuberous sclerosis complex, focal cortical dysplasia, Rasmussen encephalitis or hemimegalencephaly. Bulk genomic DNA was isolated from unsorted brain tissue and whole blood using the Monarch genomic DNA purification kit.

The immunoSEQ assay was applied to genomic DNA to generate the TCR beta chain sequences. The source study handled its data this way. CDR3 sequences that did not begin with the conserved framework cysteine at position 104 were removed by hand. To get clonality, the normalized Shannon's Diversity Index was subtracted from one, giving values from 0 (maximal diversity) to 1 (oligoclonal). To check whether a given CDR3 had different frequencies in two samples, for example brain versus blood, chi-squared comparison-of-proportions tests were used. Public clonotypes were identified through searches of immuneACCESS, and similarity to known antiviral clonotypes was evaluated with the VDJdb browser. This is the immuneACCESS table as TCRdb keeps it, with only in-frame sequences that have V and J called. A part of the clones is gone; compared with another copy, unresolved V genes explain less than half, and the rest is unexplained. That table supplies the V and J calls and clone size; D and trimming were determined from the DNA. This sample has 340,000 or so clones in its table, and about 94% of those were observed once. Roughly 5.7% of the sample lies in the top ten.

Broad study findings and their caveats: Because pre- and post-surgery blood were sequenced to different depths, clones absent from the pre-surgery sample may reflect undersampling. The patients' HCMV serostatus was not known, and viral specificity was inferred solely from CDR3 sequence similarity.

As regards this clone: Its antigen has not been determined. Nothing much larger sits one base from this clone, and base qualities are not available.

This specimen consisted of peripheral blood, obtained 4 to 5 months after surgery. The rearrangement joined TRBV5-1 to TRBJ1-2, with the D gene too uncertain to name. The clonotype originates from a boy younger than two with tuberous sclerosis and intractable seizures. The DNA sequence is TGCGCCAGCAGCCCGCGAGACTATGGCTACACCTTC. Its coded protein is CASSPRDYGYTF.